This T cell receptor (beta chain) came from a study of blood T cell repertoires in COVID-19. Clones were read by immunoSEQ multiplex PCR, and TCRdb kept only the in-frame ones, dropping some. The sample includes 200,000 to 250,000 clones, roughly 84% seen only once; the top ten take about a sixth. This clone occurred many times. The V gene lost 5 bases and the J gene lost 3 bases, with 14 bases spanning the gap. CDR1 and CDR2 (germline): GTSNPN, SVGIG (reference sequence). The CDR3 spans 13 residues. Material: peripheral blood. The rearrangement links TRBV30 to TRBJ2-7; tentative D call: TRBD1 (5 bases). The TCR sequence derives from a woman over 75 with active or convalescent COVID-19. DNA for the CDR3: TGTGCCTGGTCAGACAGCAAACACTACGAGCAGTACTTC. Translating it yields CAWSDSKHYEQYF.